These 26 T cell receptor beta chains originate from one sample sequenced in a study of a mutant IDH1 vaccine in newly diagnosed glioma. Using immunoSEQ multiplex PCR, the repertoire was profiled, and TCRdb retains in-frame clones only, with some absent. In the table there are 25,000 to 35,000 clones, 80% to 90% of which are singletons. The antigens these receptors bind are not known. Indicated time point: week 5, during vaccination. Each dose of the vaccine consisted of 300 ug of mutant IDH1 20-mer peptide, with topical imiquimod. Source: PBMCs, taken from a glioma patient whose treatment included an IDH1 peptide vaccine. All receptors come from a man aged 18 to 30 with glioma.

The chain links TRBV28 to TRBJ1-6, with unresolved D. The germline V gene has CDR1 MDHEN and CDR2 SYDVKM. V lost 6 bases, J lost 6 bases, and 9 bases lay in between. The length of the CDR3 is 13 residues. Written as DNA, the CDR3 is TGTGCCAGCAGCCGGACGGTTAATTCACCCCTCCACTTT. Amino acid sequence: CASSRTVNSPLHF.

As DNA, the CDR3 is TGCGCCAGCAGCTCCATCAACCAGGGGGCCATCGGGGAGCTGTTTTTT. Amino acids: CASSSINQGAIGELFF. The chain carries TRBV5-1 and TRBJ2-2, with 8 bases identical to TRBD1. Trimming took 3 bases from V and 7 from J; bases not matched to a gene: 11. The germline CDR1 and CDR2 sequences are SGHRS and YFSETQ. This CDR3 region has 16 residues. Combining the CDR3 with reference TRBV5-1 and TRBJ2-2 gives the whole variable domain KAGVTQTPRYLIKTRGQQVTLSCSPISGHRSVSWYQQTPGQGLQFLFEYFSETQRNKGNFPGRFSGRQFSNSRSEMNVSTLELGDSALYLCASSSINQGAIGELFFGEGSRLTVL.

V is TRBV19 and J is TRBJ1-5, with TRBD1 matching over 10 bases. Per germline, CDR1 LNHDA and CDR2 SQIVND (reference sequence). V dropped 7 bases and J dropped 7; count of bases not matched to a gene: 10. This CDR3 region has 15 residues. The CDR3 reads CASTPGTGVWQPQHF. The CDR3 DNA sequence: TGTGCCAGTACCCCCGGGACAGGGGTTTGGCAGCCCCAGCATTTT.

The chain employs TRBV9 and TRBJ2-7; D possibly uses TRBD1 or TRBD2 (5 bases each). CDR1 SGDLS and CDR2 YYNGEE come from the germline V gene. The CDR3 extends over 15 amino acids. V lost 4 bases and J 3 bases, leaving 17 bases between the germline ends. This CDR3 reads CASSHKGRKIYEQYF. The CDR3 DNA reads as TGTGCCAGCAGCCACAAGGGACGGAAGATCTACGAGCAGTACTTC. Filled out from reference TRBV9 and TRBJ2-7, the complete variable domain reads DSGVTQTPKHLITATGQRVTLRCSPRSGDLSVYWYQQSLDQGLQFLIQYYNGEERAKGNILERFSAQQFPDLHSELNLSSLELGDSALYFCASSHKGRKIYEQYFGPGTRLTVT.

The chain uses TRBV30 and TRBJ1-1, with D maybe TRBD1 (5 bases). The germline V gene encodes CDR1 GTSNPN and CDR2 SVGIG (reference sequence). The CDR3 loop spans 12 amino acids. Deletions cut 2 bases from V and 5 bases from J, with 9 bases between. This CDR3 reads CAWSQGRTEAFF. The CDR3 region has the DNA TGTGCCTGGAGTCAGGGTCGGACTGAAGCTTTCTTT.

This clone was recorded once. This chain joins TRBV18 and TRBJ1-4, with a possible D match to TRBD1 (5 bases). Trimming removed 6 bases at V and 7 bases at J, with 15 bases between. This CDR3 region has 14 residues. The germline V gene has CDR1 KGHSH and CDR2 LQKENI. For the CDR3, the DNA is TGTGCCAGCTCCCAAGGCGGGGGTGGTGAAAAACTGTTTTTT. This gives the protein CASSQGGGGEKLFF.

This chain uses TRBV5-1 with TRBJ2-6; no reliable D call. Germline V CDR1 and CDR2: SGHRS, YFSETQ. V was shortened by 0 bases and J by 3 bases, with 4 bases between the two germline ends. This CDR3 is 14 amino acids long. The CDR3 DNA sequence: TGCGCCAGCAGCTTGGATTATGGGGCCAACGTCCTGACTTTC. It specifies CASSLDYGANVLTF.

The chain couples TRBV7-9 to TRBJ2-2; 10 bases match TRBD2. The CDR3 is made up of 15 amino acids. Germline V CDR1 and CDR2: SEHNR, FQNEAQ (reference sequence). Trimming cost V 4 bases and J 5 bases; bases outside gene matches: 4. The CDR3 sequence is CASSSTSGFTGELFF. The CDR3 nucleotides are TGTGCCAGCAGCTCGACTAGCGGGTTTACCGGGGAGCTGTTTTTT.

V usage is TRBV6-5 and J usage is TRBJ2-7; D unclear. Trimming left V 6 bases short and J 4 bases short, with 13 bases between. The CDR3 length is 13 residues. CDR1 is MNHEY and CDR2 is SVGAGI in the germline V gene. As DNA, the CDR3 is TGTGCCAGCAGCCCTACGGTCCTTTACGAGCAGTACTTC. It yields the protein CASSPTVLYEQYF.

This clone has only one observation. This chain joins TRBV9 and TRBJ2-1; 13 bases fit TRBD2. V lost 3 bases and J lost 7; bases outside the gene matches: 4. The CDR3 has 15 residues. Germline V gene sequence: CDR1 SGDLS, CDR2 YYNGEE. The CDR3 DNA is TGTGCCAGCAGCGCCGGGACTAGCGGGATAAATGAGCAGTTCTTC. Protein product: CASSAGTSGINEQFF.

This chain links TRBV30 with TRBJ1-2, with D perhaps matching TRBD1 (6 bases). The CDR3 is made up of 13 amino acids. The germline V and J ends were trimmed by 0 bases and 1 base, with 6 bases remaining between them. The V gene's germline CDR1 is GTSNPN and CDR2 SVGIG (reference sequence). As DNA, the CDR3 is TGTGCCTGGAGTGTGGGACATAACTATGGCTACACCTTC. Its protein is CAWSVGHNYGYTF. The entire variable domain, with the rest obtained from reference TRBV30 and TRBJ1-2, is as follows: SQTIHQWPATLVQPVGSPLSLECTVEGTSNPNLYWYRQAAGRGLQLLFYSVGIGQISSEVPQNLSASRPQDRQFILSSKKLLLSDSGFYLCAWSVGHNYGYTFGSGTRLTVV.

The V gene is TRBV4-2, the J gene TRBJ1-4, with D possibly matching TRBD1 (6 bases). Germline CDR1 and CDR2: LGHNA and YNFKEQ. V shed 1 base and J shed 0 bases, with 15 bases lying between them. The CDR3 length is 18 residues. DNA of the CDR3: TGTGCCAGCAGCCAAGTGCATTACCGGACAGCAACTAATGAAAAACTGTTTTTT. Translating gives CASSQVHYRTATNEKLFF.

In this sample, this clone turned up once. The chain has TRBV6-6 and TRBJ1-2; D is possibly TRBD1 (6 bases). The length of the CDR3 is 13 residues. Germline CDR1 is MNHNY and CDR2 is SVGAGI (reference sequence). V was pared by 3 bases and J by 8 bases, with 13 bases between. CDR3 DNA: TGTGCCAGCAGTTATCTCAAAGGACAGGGCTACACCTTC. Amino acid sequence: CASSYLKGQGYTF.

This chain connects TRBV6-5 to TRBJ2-2, with D tentatively TRBD2 (5 bases). CDR3 size: 13 residues. V was clipped by 0 bases and J by 6 bases, with 5 bases between them. Germline V lookup: CDR1 MNHEY, CDR2 SVGAGI. In DNA form, the CDR3 reads TGTGCCAGCAGTTACTCTAGCGCCGGGGAGCTGTTTTTT. Translated: CASSYSSAGELFF.

The chain employs TRBV19 and TRBJ2-5; D is undetermined. CDR1 is LNHDA and CDR2 is SQIVND in the germline V gene (reference sequence). The CDR3 runs to 14 residues. V was clipped by 4 bases and J by 4 bases, with 13 bases between them. DNA for the CDR3: TGTGCCAGTAGTAGGTCCCAGCGCCGAGAGACCCAGTACTTC. Amino acids: CASSRSQRRETQYF.

The chain is built from TRBV9 and TRBJ2-7, with 7 bases fitting TRBD1. The CDR3 runs to 16 residues. The V and J ends lost 1 base and 0 bases, in that order; junction bases with no gene match: 7. Per the germline V gene, CDR1 is SGDLS and CDR2 is YYNGEE. The CDR3 spells CASSVRGDRDSYEQYF. In nucleotides, the CDR3 is TGTGCCAGCAGCGTAAGAGGAGACAGGGACTCCTACGAGCAGTACTTC.

V gene TRBV6-5 combines with J gene TRBJ2-1, with TRBD2 as a possible D gene (6 bases). V shed 4 bases and J shed 2 bases, with 9 bases lying between them. Germline lookup yields CDR1 MNHEY and CDR2 SVGAGI. The CDR3 has 14 residues. CDR3 protein: CASSLTRTYNEQFF. The DNA of the CDR3 is TGTGCCAGCAGTTTGACTAGGACCTACAATGAGCAGTTCTTC.

The gene calls are TRBV2 and TRBJ2-1; a weak D match, TRBD2 (5 bases). Trimming took off 7 bases at V and 10 bases at J, with 20 bases between the two ends. CDR1 is SNHLY, CDR2 FYNNEI, per germline. There are 14 residues in the CDR3. The CDR3 nucleotides are TGTGCCAGCAACAAGCAGGAGACTAATCGGGAGCAGTTCTTC. Amino acid sequence: CASNKQETNREQFF.

The chain couples TRBV19 to TRBJ2-7, with TRBD1 identical over 9 bases. Germline CDR1 reads LNHDA; CDR2 reads SQIVND (reference sequence). This CDR3 contains 14 residues. Unmatched junction bases numbered 8, after V lost 5 bases and J lost 6 bases. CDR3 DNA sequence: TGTGCCAGTAGTGAGAGACAGGGGGGGATCGAGCAGTACTTC. It is translated as CASSERQGGIEQYF.

This chain connects TRBV28 to TRBJ1-1; D is ambiguous. CDR3 length equals 14 residues. The V and J ends lost 3 bases and 0 bases respectively, with 8 bases between them. Germline lookup yields CDR1 MDHEN and CDR2 SYDVKM. In nucleotides, the CDR3 is TGTGCCAGCAGTTTGAACAGCCTGAACACTGAAGCTTTCTTT. Translating it yields CASSLNSLNTEAFF. Supplemented by reference TRBV28 and TRBJ1-1, the full variable domain reads DVKVTQSSRYLVKRTGEKVFLECVQDMDHENMFWYRQDPGLGLRLIYFSYDVKMKEKGDIPEGYSVSREKKERFSLILESASTNQTSMYLCASSLNSLNTEAFFGQGTRLTVV.

The chain couples TRBV15 to TRBJ1-3; 9 bases line up with TRBD1. The ends lost 5 bases at V and 1 base at J; junction bases unmatched: 6. Germline CDR1 reads LNHNV; CDR2 reads YYDKDF (reference sequence). This CDR3 has 16 residues. CDR3 coding DNA: TGTGCCACCAGCCAGAGCGGGACAGGGTCTGGAAACACCATATATTTT. Residues: CATSQSGTGSGNTIYF.

As regards this clone: Other DNA sequences in the same sample also yield this CDR3. The gene calls are TRBV4-3 and TRBJ1-5; D is uncertain. The CDR3 contains 13 residues. Germline CDR1 and CDR2: LGHNA and YSLEER. The V end lost 0 bases, the J end lost 7 bases, and 7 bases lay between the germline ends. CDR3 nucleotide sequence: TGCGCCAGCAGCCAAGATCGAGGCCAGCCCCAGCATTTT. Its translation: CASSQDRGQPQHF.

The chain uses TRBV29-1 and TRBJ1-2; D call uncertain. Looked up from germline, CDR1 is SQVTM and CDR2 is ANQGSEA. V shed 3 bases and J shed 2 bases, with 13 bases lying between them. This CDR3 has 14 residues. As DNA, the CDR3 is TGCAGCGTTGATCTATCAGGCGGGAACTATGGCTACACCTTC. It specifies CSVDLSGGNYGYTF.

The chain couples TRBV30 to TRBJ1-2; 9 positions match TRBD1. This CDR3 has 13 residues. V dropped 2 bases and J dropped 8; count of bases not matched to a gene: 6. Germline CDR1 and CDR2: GTSNPN and SVGIG (reference sequence). The CDR3 DNA reads as TGTGCCTGGAGTTATAACAGGGGGCAAGGCTACACCTTC. It encodes CAWSYNRGQGYTF. The variable domain in full, completed from reference TRBV30 and TRBJ1-2, reads SQTIHQWPATLVQPVGSPLSLECTVEGTSNPNLYWYRQAAGRGLQLLFYSVGIGQISSEVPQNLSASRPQDRQFILSSKKLLLSDSGFYLCAWSYNRGQGYTFGSGTRLTVV.

The CDR3 bases are TGTGCCAGCGAGGGGGCGACAGATACGCAGTATTTT. Residues: CASEGATDTQYF. This chain joins TRBV7-2 and TRBJ2-3, with 7 bases lining up with TRBD1. Per germline, CDR1 SGHTA and CDR2 FQGNSA. The CDR3 runs 12 residues. The J segment lost 3 bases and the V segment lost 8 bases, leaving 2 bases of the junction unmatched. Based on the CDR3 plus reference TRBV7-2 and TRBJ2-3, the full variable domain is GAGVSQSPSNKVTEKGKDVELRCDPISGHTALYWYRQSLGQGLEFLIYFQGNSAPDKSGLPSDRFSAERTGGSVSTLTIQRTQQEDSAVYLCASEGATDTQYFGPGTRLTVL.

This chain uses TRBV19 with TRBJ1-5; D call uncertain. This CDR3 comprises 14 residues. Germline CDR1 LNHDA, CDR2 SQIVND (reference sequence). Trimming cost V 9 bases and J 3 bases, with 15 bases left between them. In nucleotides, the CDR3 is TGTGCCAGCGCGGTCCGGGATCACAATCAGCCCCAGCATTTT. Translating it yields CASAVRDHNQPQHF.